A single sample is the source of the 24 T cell receptor beta chains below, sequenced in a study of PD-1 blockade in classical Hodgkin lymphoma. Generated by immunoSEQ multiplex PCR, the TCRdb table keeps only in-frame clones and is missing some. There are roughly 100,000 clones in the sample; approximately 89% occur only once, and around 17% lies in the top ten. Sample time point: cycle 4 day 1 (C4D1), after six to seven weeks of nivolumab. Each patient experienced a relapse that followed autologous stem cell transplantation, and brentuximab vedotin exposure varied. The source was peripheral blood mononuclear cells (PBMCs), collected before the fourth cycle of nivolumab. Every receptor here comes from a human donor with classical Hodgkin lymphoma.

With respect to this clone: No DNA is shown, since the ends of the CDR3 on it are uncertain; the CDR3 is the one TCRdb lists. The chain uses TRBV21-1 and TRBJ1-3; the table's D call of TRBD1 was not tested on the DNA. TRBV21-1 is tagged as a pseudogene. The CDR3 is 18 amino acids long, termini counted. This CDR3 reads CASSSGQGAVGSGNTIYF.

The chain couples TRBV7-9 to TRBJ2-3, with 11 bases fitting TRBD2. With V trimmed by 1 base and J by 4 bases, 7 bases remained unmatched. The CDR3 runs 17 residues. Germline V lookup: CDR1 SEHNR, CDR2 FQNEAQ (reference sequence). The chain's CDR3 is CASSLEELAGEADTQYF. CDR3 coding DNA: TGTGCCAGCAGCTTAGAAGAACTAGCGGGAGAGGCAGATACGCAGTATTTT.

This chain uses TRBV15 with TRBJ1-2, with unresolved D. The CDR3 is made up of 14 amino acids. CDR1 is LNHNV and CDR2 is YYDKDF in the germline V gene (reference sequence). V shed 0 bases and J shed 8 bases, with 13 bases lying between them. The DNA of the CDR3 is TGTGCCACCAGCAGAGATGTAGGGTGGGGAGGCTACACCTTC. Translation: CATSRDVGWGGYTF.

This clone was recorded only once. J is TRBJ2-7 and V is TRBV5-8; D gene uncertain. Germline CDR1 SGHTS, CDR2 YDEGEE. The CDR3 runs 13 residues. The germline V and J ends were trimmed by 1 base and 3 bases, with 8 bases remaining between them. CDR3 DNA: TGTGCCAGCAGCTTGCTAGGGAACTACGAGCAGTACTTC. Translating it yields CASSLLGNYEQYF.

V is TRBV28 and J is TRBJ2-7; maybe TRBD1 (6 bases). V was shortened by 6 bases and J by 3 bases, with 15 bases between the two germline ends. The CDR3 runs 14 residues. Germline V gene sequence: CDR1 MDHEN, CDR2 SYDVKM. CDR3: CASSPIGQNYEQYF. CDR3 bases: TGTGCCAGCAGCCCCATCGGACAGAACTACGAGCAGTACTTC.

The gene calls are TRBV30 and TRBJ2-5, with a tentative D call TRBD1 (6 bases). The germline V gene encodes CDR1 GTSNPN and CDR2 SVGIG (reference sequence). V lost 0 bases, J lost 6 bases, and 14 bases lay in between. This CDR3 is built from 14 residues. Here the CDR3 reads CAWSVLTGAKTQYF. CDR3 bases: TGTGCCTGGAGTGTACTGACAGGCGCAAAGACCCAGTACTTC.

This clone came up a few times. The chain couples TRBV7-6 to TRBJ2-7; TRBD2 matches 8 bases. Germline loops: CDR1 SGHVS, CDR2 FNYEAQ. V shed 5 bases, J shed 2 bases, and the junction held 5 bases outside the gene matches. The CDR3 has 14 amino acids. CDR3 bases: TGTGCCAGCAGCCCGCGGGGGGCGACCTACGAGCAGTACTTC. The encoded protein is CASSPRGATYEQYF.

The rearrangement joins TRBV2 to TRBJ2-7; no reliable D call. In germline, CDR1 is SNHLY, CDR2 FYNNEI. This CDR3 is 11 amino acids long. V lost 1 base and J 7 bases, leaving 5 bases between the germline ends. CDR3 in DNA: TGTGCCAGCAGTGAAGAGGGTGAGCAGTACTTC. It encodes CASSEEGEQYF.

V usage is TRBV5-4 and J usage is TRBJ2-2; 8 bases match TRBD1. This CDR3 spans 15 amino acids. Unmatched junction bases numbered 3, after V lost 4 bases and J lost 1 base. CDR1 and CDR2 (germline): SGHNT, YYREEE (reference sequence). The CDR3 loop is CASSVDRENTGELFF. The DNA of the CDR3 is TGTGCCAGCAGCGTGGACAGGGAGAACACCGGGGAGCTGTTTTTT.

Here the CDR3 reads CASRHSTGVGELFF. For the CDR3, the DNA is TGTGCCAGCAGACACAGTACAGGGGTCGGGGAGCTGTTTTTT. The chain joins TRBV6-6 to TRBJ2-2; 7 bases match TRBD1. CDR3 length: 14 amino acids. Germline V gene lookup returns CDR1 MNHNY and CDR2 SVGAGI (reference sequence). J gave up 7 bases and V 6 bases, and 8 bases lay outside the gene matches.

The V call is TRBV15, the J call TRBJ2-7; perhaps TRBD1 as D (6 bases). The ends were cut back, 5 bases at V and 2 bases at J, with 13 bases in the middle. CDR3 size: 14 residues. CDR1 and CDR2 from the germline V gene are LNHNV and YYDKDF (reference sequence). In nucleotides, the CDR3 is TGTGCCACCAGCCAACAAGGGGGAACCTACGAGCAGTACTTC. It specifies CATSQQGGTYEQYF.

The rearrangement joins TRBV4-1 to TRBJ1-2, with D tentatively TRBD1 (6 bases). Germline-derived CDR1 and CDR2 are MGHRA and YSYEKL. Trimming took off 1 base at V and 1 base at J, with 19 bases between the two ends. The CDR3 runs to 18 residues. The DNA for the CDR3 is TGCGCCAGCAGCCAAGGTCAGGGGCTACCTAATTTTAACTATGGCTACACCTTC. This translates into CASSQGQGLPNFNYGYTF.

The rearrangement links TRBV19 to TRBJ1-5, with no clear D. This CDR3 is built from 15 residues. Germline V gene data show CDR1 as LNHDA and CDR2 as SQIVND (reference sequence). The V end was cut by 5 bases, the J end by 3 bases, with 14 bases between. CDR3 region: CASSPPGKPNQPQHF. CDR3 DNA: TGTGCCAGTAGTCCCCCCGGCAAACCCAATCAGCCCCAGCATTTT. The full variable domain, in which reference TRBV19 and TRBJ1-5 provide the parts outside the CDR3, is DGGITQSPKYLFRKEGQNVTLSCEQNLNHDAMYWYRQDPGQGLRLIYYSQIVNDFQKGDIAEGYSVSREKKESFPLTVTSAQKNPTAFYLCASSPPGKPNQPQHFGDGTRLSIL.

The CDR3 spells CSVEGGLAGFSYEQYF. The CDR3 nucleotides are TGCAGCGTGGAGGGAGGACTAGCGGGATTCTCCTACGAGCAGTACTTC. This sequence joins TRBV29-1 and TRBJ2-7; 12 positions match TRBD2. CDR3 length equals 16 residues. The germline V gene has CDR1 SQVTM and CDR2 ANQGSEA. The J segment lost 0 bases and the V segment lost 6 bases, leaving 9 bases of the junction unmatched.

The chain combines TRBV28 with TRBJ1-5; tentative D call: TRBD1 (6 bases). V lost 6 bases and J 7 bases, leaving 19 bases between the germline ends. The CDR3 consists of 15 residues. From germline, CDR1 is MDHEN and CDR2 SYDVKM. The CDR3 sequence is CASSPGYRERQPQHF. The CDR3 nucleotides are TGTGCCAGCAGCCCCGGCTACAGGGAACGGCAGCCCCAGCATTTT.

V and J are TRBV6-5 and TRBJ2-2; possible D gene TRBD1, 5 bases. Trimming shortened V by 8 bases and J by 7 bases, and 14 bases separated the two germline ends. The CDR3 is made up of 13 amino acids. The germline CDR1 and CDR2 sequences are MNHEY and SVGAGI. The DNA for the CDR3 is TGTGCCAGCGGGCCAGGGTATTTCGGGGAGCTGTTTTTT. Encoded protein: CASGPGYFGELFF.

This clone has a single count. The rearrangement uses TRBV7-2 and TRBJ2-5; TRBD2 agrees at 7 bases. J was trimmed by 1 base and V by 0 bases; bases with no gene match: 2. The CDR3 spans 15 residues. Germline V CDR1 and CDR2: SGHTA, FQGNSA. CDR3 nucleotides: TGTGCCAGCAGCTTAGCAGCGGGAACCCAAGAGACCCAGTACTTC. Protein product: CASSLAAGTQETQYF.

The chain recombines TRBV7-7 with TRBJ2-3; 11 bases fit TRBD2. Germline loops: CDR1 SSHAT, CDR2 FNYEAQ (reference sequence). V dropped 5 bases and J dropped 4; count of bases not matched to a gene: 5. There are 15 residues in the CDR3. The CDR3 reads CASSAGLAEADTQYF. Here the CDR3 DNA reads TGTGCCAGCAGCGCGGGACTAGCGGAGGCAGATACGCAGTATTTT.

This chain uses TRBV11-2 with TRBJ2-4; no reliable D call. Germline CDR1 SGHAT, CDR2 FQNNGV. Trimming shortened V by 4 bases and J by 0 bases, and 7 bases separated the two germline ends. The CDR3 extends over 14 amino acids. The CDR3 region is CASSSYGAKNIQYF. DNA of the CDR3: TGTGCCAGCAGCTCCTACGGAGCCAAAAACATTCAGTACTTC.

CDR3 sequence (DNA): TGCAGCGTTGTTAGTGGGAGGGAGACCCAGTACTTC. Protein sequence: CSVVSGRETQYF. This chain connects TRBV29-1 to TRBJ2-5; D may be TRBD2 (6 bases). Germline CDR1 is SQVTM and CDR2 is ANQGSEA. Trimming stripped 4 bases from V and 5 bases from J, with 11 bases between. There are 12 residues in the CDR3. The full variable domain, completed using reference TRBV29-1 and TRBJ2-5, is SAVISQKPSRDICQRGTSLTIQCQVDSQVTMMFWYRQQPGQSLTLIATANQGSEATYESGFVIDKFPISRPNLTFSTLTVSNMSPEDSSIYLCSVVSGRETQYFGPGTRLLVL.

This chain uses TRBV5-6 with TRBJ2-5; D might be TRBD1 (6 bases). The germline V gene has CDR1 SGHDT and CDR2 YYEEEE. The CDR3 consists of 15 residues. The ends were cut back, 1 base at V and 4 bases at J, with 14 bases in the middle. The CDR3 is CASSLPGTPVETQYF. The CDR3 coding sequence is TGTGCCAGCAGCTTGCCCGGGACACCCGTAGAGACCCAGTACTTC.

The rearrangement joins TRBV7-2 to TRBJ1-1, with 9 bases fitting TRBD1. The CDR3 covers 15 residues. Trimming at V came to 5 bases and at J to 1 base, leaving 5 bases not matched to a gene. Germline CDR1 SGHTA, CDR2 FQGNSA. The CDR3 sequence: CASSPQGAANTEAFF. CDR3 bases: TGTGCCAGCAGCCCACAGGGGGCGGCGAACACTGAAGCTTTCTTT.

V and J are TRBV30 and TRBJ2-7; 9 nucleotides agree with TRBD1. Germline V lookup: CDR1 GTSNPN, CDR2 SVGIG (reference sequence). V was pared by 5 bases and J by 6 bases, with 8 bases of the junction left unmatched. The CDR3 has 13 amino acids. The CDR3 loop is CAWDPGTGLEQYF. DNA for the CDR3: TGTGCCTGGGACCCCGGGACAGGGCTCGAGCAGTACTTC.

In this sample, this clone turned up a few times. The chain carries TRBV30 and TRBJ1-5, with a possible D match to TRBD1 (6 bases). V was clipped by 2 bases and J by 7 bases, with 12 bases between them. The CDR3 is 13 residues long. Germline V gene lookup returns CDR1 GTSNPN and CDR2 SVGIG (reference sequence). This CDR3 reads CAWSLTGGQPQHF. The CDR3 nucleotides read TGTGCCTGGAGTCTGACAGGCGGGCAGCCCCAGCATTTT.